This T cell receptor beta chain was recovered during a study of T cell repertoires in cytomegalovirus infection. Looking at the study overall: Through public TCR beta signatures, both CMV infection and matching HLA type were indicated. Notes on the study in general: Accumulated public TCR beta family frequency recognized individuals carrying CMV together with the relevant HLA. HLA-C-restricted CMV clonotypes gave the most frequent clonotype in two of eight donors.

TCRdb itself ran the reads through MiXCR, one entry per CDR3 protein. The table lists approximately 550,000 distinct CDR3 sequences, 16% of them singletons. About this clonotype itself: Antigen: not known.

Sequencing input: CD8+ T cells from PBMCs. The origin of this receptor is a human donor in good health (CMV status not recorded). Some clones in this sample may be carry-over from other donors' samples.

The DNA for the CDR3 is TGCAGCGTGACTAGCGGGGTCTACAATGAGCAGTTCTTC. Translated, it gives CSVTSGVYNEQFF. This chain connects TRBV29-1 to TRBJ2-1; TRBD2 matches 11 bases. Trimming cost V 6 bases and J 3 bases; bases outside gene matches: 1. Per germline, CDR1 SQVTM and CDR2 ANQGSEA. There are 13 residues in the CDR3.